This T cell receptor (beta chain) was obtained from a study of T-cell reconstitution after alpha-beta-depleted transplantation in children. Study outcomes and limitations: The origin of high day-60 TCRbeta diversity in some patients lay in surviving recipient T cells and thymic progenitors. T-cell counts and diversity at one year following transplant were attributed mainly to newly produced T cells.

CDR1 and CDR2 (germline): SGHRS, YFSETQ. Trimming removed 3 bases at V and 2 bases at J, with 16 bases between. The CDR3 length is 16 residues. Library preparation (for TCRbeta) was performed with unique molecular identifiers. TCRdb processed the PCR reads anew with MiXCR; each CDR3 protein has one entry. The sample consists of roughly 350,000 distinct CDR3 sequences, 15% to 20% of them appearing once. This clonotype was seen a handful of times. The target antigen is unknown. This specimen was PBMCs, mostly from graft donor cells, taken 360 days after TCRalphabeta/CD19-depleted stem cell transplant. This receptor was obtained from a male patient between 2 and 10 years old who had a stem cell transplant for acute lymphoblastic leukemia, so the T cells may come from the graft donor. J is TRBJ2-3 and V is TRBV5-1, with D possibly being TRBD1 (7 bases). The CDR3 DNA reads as TGCGCCAGCAGCTCCACGCGGGACAGAATCACAGATACGCAGTATTTT. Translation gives CASSSTRDRITDTQYF.